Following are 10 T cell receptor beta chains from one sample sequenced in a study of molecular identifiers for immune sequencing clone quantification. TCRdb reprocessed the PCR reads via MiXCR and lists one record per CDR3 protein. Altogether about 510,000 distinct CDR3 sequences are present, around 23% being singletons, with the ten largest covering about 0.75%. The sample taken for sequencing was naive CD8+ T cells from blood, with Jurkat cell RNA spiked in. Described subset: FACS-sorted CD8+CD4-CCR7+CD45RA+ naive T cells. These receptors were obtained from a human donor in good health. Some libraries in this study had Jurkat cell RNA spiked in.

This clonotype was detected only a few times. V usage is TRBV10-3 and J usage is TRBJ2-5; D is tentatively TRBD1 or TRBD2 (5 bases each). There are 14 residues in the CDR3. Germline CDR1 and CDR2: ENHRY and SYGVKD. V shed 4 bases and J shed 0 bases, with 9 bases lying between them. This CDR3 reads CAISVEGYQETQYF. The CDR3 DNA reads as TGTGCCATCAGTGTAGAGGGGTACCAAGAGACCCAGTACTTC.

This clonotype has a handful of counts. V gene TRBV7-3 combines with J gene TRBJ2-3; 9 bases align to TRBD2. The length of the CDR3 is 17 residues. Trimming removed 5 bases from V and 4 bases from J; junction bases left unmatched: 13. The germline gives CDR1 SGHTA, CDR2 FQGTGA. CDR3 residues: CASSPISFSGSSDTQYF. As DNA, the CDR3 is TGTGCCAGCAGCCCTATTTCCTTTAGCGGGAGTTCAGATACGCAGTATTTT.

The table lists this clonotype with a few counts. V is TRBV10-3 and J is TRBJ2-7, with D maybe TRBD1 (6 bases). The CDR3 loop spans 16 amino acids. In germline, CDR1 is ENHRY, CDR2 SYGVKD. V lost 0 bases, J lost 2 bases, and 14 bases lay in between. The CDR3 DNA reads TGTGCCATCAGTGAGTCGGGCCGGGACACAGCCTACGAGCAGTACTTC. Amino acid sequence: CAISESGRDTAYEQYF.

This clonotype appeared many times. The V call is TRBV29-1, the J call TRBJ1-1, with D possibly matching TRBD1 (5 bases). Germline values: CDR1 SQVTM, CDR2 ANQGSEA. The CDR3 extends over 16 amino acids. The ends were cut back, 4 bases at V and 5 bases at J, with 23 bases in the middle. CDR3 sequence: CSVVGGAGGFRTEAFF. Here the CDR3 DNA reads TGCAGCGTTGTAGGTGGGGCTGGCGGGTTCCGGACTGAAGCTTTCTTT.

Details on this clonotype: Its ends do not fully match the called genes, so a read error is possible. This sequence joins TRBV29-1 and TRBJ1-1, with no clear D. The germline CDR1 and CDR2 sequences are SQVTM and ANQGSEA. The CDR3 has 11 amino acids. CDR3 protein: CSVVRGTEALF. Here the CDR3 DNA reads TGCAGCGTTGTCAGAGGCACTGAAGCTCTCTTT. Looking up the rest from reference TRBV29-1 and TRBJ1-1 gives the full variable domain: SAVISQKPSRDICQRGTSLTIQCQVDSQVTMMFWYRQQPGQSLTLIATANQGSEATYESGFVIDKFPISRPNLTFSTLTVSNMSPEDSSIYLCSVVRGTEALFGQGTRLTVV.

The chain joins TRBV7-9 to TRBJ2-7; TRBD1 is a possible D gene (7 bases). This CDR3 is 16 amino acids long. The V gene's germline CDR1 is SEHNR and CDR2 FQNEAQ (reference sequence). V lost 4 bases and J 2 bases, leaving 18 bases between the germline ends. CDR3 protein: CASSSPAGQTTYEQYF. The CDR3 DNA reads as TGTGCCAGCAGCTCCCCGGCGGGACAGACGACCTACGAGCAGTACTTC. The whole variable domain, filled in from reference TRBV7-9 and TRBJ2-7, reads DTGVSQNPRHKITKRGQNVTFRCDPISEHNRLYWYRQTLGQGPEFLTYFQNEAQLEKSRLLSDRFSAERPKGSFSTLEIQRTEQGDSAMYLCASSSPAGQTTYEQYFGPGTRLTVT.

The CDR3 loop reads CASSLVLPLNTGELFF. The CDR3, as DNA: TGTGCCAGCAGCTTGGTCCTACCCCTGAACACCGGGGAGCTGTTTTTT. The J gene is TRBJ2-2, the V gene TRBV7-6; no definite D call. The length of the CDR3 is 16 residues. The V gene lost 3 bases and the J gene lost 1 base, with 12 bases spanning the gap. The germline gives CDR1 SGHVS, CDR2 FNYEAQ.

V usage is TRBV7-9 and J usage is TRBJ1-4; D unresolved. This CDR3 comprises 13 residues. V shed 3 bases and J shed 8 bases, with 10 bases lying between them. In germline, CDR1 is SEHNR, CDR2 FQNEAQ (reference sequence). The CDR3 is CASSFSGIEKLFF. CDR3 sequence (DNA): TGTGCCAGCAGCTTCTCGGGGATCGAAAAACTGTTTTTT.

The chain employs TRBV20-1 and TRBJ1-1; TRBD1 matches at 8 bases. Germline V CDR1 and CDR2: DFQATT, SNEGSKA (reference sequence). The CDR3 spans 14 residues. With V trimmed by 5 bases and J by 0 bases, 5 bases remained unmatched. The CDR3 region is CSAEGQELNTEAFF. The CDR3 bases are TGCAGTGCTGAGGGACAGGAATTGAACACTGAAGCTTTCTTT.

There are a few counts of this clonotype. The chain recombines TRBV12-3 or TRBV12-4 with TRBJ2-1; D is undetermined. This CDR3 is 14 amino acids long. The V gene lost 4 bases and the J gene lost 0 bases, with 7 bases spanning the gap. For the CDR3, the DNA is TGTGCCAGCAGTTATCCTAGCTCCTACAATGAGCAGTTCTTC. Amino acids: CASSYPSSYNEQFF.